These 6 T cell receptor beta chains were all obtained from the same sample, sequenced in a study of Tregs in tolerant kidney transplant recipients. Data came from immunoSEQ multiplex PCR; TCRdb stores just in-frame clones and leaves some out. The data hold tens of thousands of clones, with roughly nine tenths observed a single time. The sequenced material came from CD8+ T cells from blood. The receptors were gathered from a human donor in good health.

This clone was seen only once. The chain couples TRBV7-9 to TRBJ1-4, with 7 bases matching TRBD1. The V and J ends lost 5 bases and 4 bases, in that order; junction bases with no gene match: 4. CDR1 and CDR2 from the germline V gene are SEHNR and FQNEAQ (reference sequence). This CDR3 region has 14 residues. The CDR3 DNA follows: TGTGCCAGCAGCGCGACAGGGCATAATGAAAAACTGTTTTTT. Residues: CASSATGHNEKLFF.

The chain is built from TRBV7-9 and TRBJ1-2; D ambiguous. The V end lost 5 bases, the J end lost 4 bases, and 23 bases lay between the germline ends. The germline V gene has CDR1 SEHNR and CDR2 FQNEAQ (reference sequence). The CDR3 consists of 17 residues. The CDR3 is CASSQVGGPRMGYGYTF. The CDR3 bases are TGTGCCAGCAGCCAGGTAGGCGGACCGAGAATGGGCTATGGCTACACCTTC.

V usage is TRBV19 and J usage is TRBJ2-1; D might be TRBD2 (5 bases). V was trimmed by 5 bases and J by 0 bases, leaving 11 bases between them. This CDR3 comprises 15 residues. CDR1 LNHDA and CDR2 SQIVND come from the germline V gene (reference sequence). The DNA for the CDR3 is TGTGCCAGTAGTGGTGGACTCCACTCCTACAATGAGCAGTTCTTC. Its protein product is CASSGGLHSYNEQFF.

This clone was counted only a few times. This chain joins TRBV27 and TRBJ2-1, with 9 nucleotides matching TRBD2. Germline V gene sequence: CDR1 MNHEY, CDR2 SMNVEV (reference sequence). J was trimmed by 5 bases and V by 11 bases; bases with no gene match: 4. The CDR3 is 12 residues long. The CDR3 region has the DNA TGTGCCTGCCGCGGGGGGGACAATGAGCAGTTCTTC. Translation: CACRGGDNEQFF.

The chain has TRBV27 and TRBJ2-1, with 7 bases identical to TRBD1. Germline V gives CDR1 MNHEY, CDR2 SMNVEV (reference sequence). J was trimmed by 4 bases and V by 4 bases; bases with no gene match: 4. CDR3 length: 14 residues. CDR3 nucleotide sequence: TGTGCCAGCAGTTCGGACAGGTATTACAATGAGCAGTTCTTC. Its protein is CASSSDRYYNEQFF.

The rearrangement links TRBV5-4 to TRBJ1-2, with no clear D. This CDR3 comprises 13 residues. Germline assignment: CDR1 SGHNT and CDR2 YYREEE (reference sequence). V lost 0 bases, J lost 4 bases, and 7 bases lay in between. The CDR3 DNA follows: TGTGCCAGCAGCTTGGACAGAAGCTATGGCTACACCTTC. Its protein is CASSLDRSYGYTF.